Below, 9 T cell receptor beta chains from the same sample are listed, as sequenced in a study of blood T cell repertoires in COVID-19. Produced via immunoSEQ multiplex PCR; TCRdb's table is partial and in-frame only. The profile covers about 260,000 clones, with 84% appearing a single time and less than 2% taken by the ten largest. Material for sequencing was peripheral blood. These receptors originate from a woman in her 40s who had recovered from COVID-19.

This CDR3 reads CASSQVPRGISYEQYF. In DNA, the CDR3 is TGTGCCAGCAGCCAAGTCCCCCGGGGAATCTCCTACGAGCAGTACTTC. V gene TRBV3-1 (or the pseudogene TRBV3-2) combines with J gene TRBJ2-7; D perhaps matches TRBD2 (5 bases). Trimming pared 1 base from V and 0 bases from J, leaving 13 bases between. CDR3 size: 16 residues. Germline V lookup: CDR1 LGHDT, CDR2 YNNKEL (reference sequence).

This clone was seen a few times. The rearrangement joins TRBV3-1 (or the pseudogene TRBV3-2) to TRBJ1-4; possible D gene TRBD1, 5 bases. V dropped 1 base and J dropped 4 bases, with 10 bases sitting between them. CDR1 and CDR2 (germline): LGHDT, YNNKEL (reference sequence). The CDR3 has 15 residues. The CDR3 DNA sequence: TGTGCCAGCAGCCAAGGTGGGCAGGGTAATGAAAAACTGTTTTTT. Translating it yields CASSQGGQGNEKLFF.

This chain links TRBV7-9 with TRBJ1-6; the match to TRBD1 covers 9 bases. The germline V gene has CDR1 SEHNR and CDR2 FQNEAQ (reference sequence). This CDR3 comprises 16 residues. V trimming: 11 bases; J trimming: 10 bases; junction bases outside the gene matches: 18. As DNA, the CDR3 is TGTGCCTTCCCCCGGGACAGGGCCTCCCCCGACTCACCCCTCCACTTT. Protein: CAFPRDRASPDSPLHF.

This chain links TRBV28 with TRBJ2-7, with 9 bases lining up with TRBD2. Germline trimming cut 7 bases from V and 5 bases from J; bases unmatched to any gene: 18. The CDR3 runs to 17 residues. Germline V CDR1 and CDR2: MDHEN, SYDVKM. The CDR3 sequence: CASTTFGVAGAGNEQYF. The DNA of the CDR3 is TGTGCCAGCACTACCTTTGGGGTAGCGGGGGCTGGGAACGAGCAGTACTTC.

Here the CDR3 DNA reads TGTGCCACCAGTGACCCCGACAGGGACCAAGAGACCCAGTACTTC. Protein sequence: CATSDPDRDQETQYF. The gene calls are TRBV24-1 and TRBJ2-5; 7 bases agree with TRBD1. V was pared by 4 bases and J by 0 bases, with 4 bases of the junction left unmatched. In germline, CDR1 is KGHDR, CDR2 SFDVKD. The CDR3 covers 15 residues.

The CDR3 nucleotides are TGTGCCAGCAGCTTATACGGGGACTATGGCTACACCTTC. As protein: CASSLYGDYGYTF. The rearrangement joins TRBV7-2 to TRBJ1-2; no reliable D call. Germline V gene sequence: CDR1 SGHTA, CDR2 FQGNSA. Trimming removed 2 bases from V and 3 bases from J, with 7 bases in between. The CDR3 is made up of 13 amino acids.

Here the CDR3 reads CASSLRAGTPGDSPLHF. In DNA form, the CDR3 reads TGTGCCAGCAGCTTAAGGGCAGGGACCCCAGGGGATTCACCCCTCCACTTT. The chain combines TRBV5-6 with TRBJ1-6; a possible D gene is TRBD1 (6 bases). This CDR3 has 17 amino acids. CDR1 is SGHDT, CDR2 YYEEEE, per germline. V dropped 2 bases and J dropped 8 bases, with 20 bases sitting between them. Based on the CDR3 plus reference TRBV5-6 and TRBJ1-6, the full variable domain is DAGVTQSPTHLIKTRGQQVTLRCSPKSGHDTVSWYQQALGQGPQFIFQYYEEEERQRGNFPDRFSGHQFPNYSSELNVNALLLGDSALYLCASSLRAGTPGDSPLHFGNGTRLTVT.

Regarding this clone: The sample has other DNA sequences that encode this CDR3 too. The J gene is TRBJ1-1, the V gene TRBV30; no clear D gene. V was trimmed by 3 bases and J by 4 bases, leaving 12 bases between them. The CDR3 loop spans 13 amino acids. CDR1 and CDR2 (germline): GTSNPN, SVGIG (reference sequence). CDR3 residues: CAWSPGELTEAFF. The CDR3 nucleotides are TGTGCCTGGAGCCCAGGCGAGCTCACTGAAGCTTTCTTT.

In DNA form, the CDR3 reads TGTGCCAGCAGCTTAGGCAGGGGGAACACTGAAGCTTTCTTT. It yields the protein CASSLGRGNTEAFF. The V call is TRBV13, the J call TRBJ1-1, with D maybe TRBD1 (6 bases). The CDR3 is 14 residues long. CDR1 and CDR2 from the germline V gene are PRHDT and FYEKMQ (reference sequence). V lost 0 bases and J 1 base, leaving 6 bases between the germline ends.